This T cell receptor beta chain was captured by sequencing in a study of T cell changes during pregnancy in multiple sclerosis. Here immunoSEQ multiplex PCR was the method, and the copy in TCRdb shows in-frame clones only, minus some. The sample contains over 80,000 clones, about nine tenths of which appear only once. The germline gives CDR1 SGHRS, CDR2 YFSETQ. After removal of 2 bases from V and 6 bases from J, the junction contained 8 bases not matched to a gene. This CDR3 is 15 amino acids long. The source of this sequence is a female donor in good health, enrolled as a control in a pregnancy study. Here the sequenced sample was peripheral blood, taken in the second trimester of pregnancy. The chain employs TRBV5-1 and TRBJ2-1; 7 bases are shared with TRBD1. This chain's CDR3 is CASSFATGMGNEQFF. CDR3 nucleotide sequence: TGCGCCAGCAGCTTCGCGACAGGGATGGGCAATGAGCAGTTCTTC.